This TCR beta chain was documented in a study of post-analysis software for immune sequencing data. Study-wide background: Relapsing-remitting, secondary progressive and progressive-relapsing forms of multiple sclerosis all featured among disease courses.

Looked up from germline, CDR1 is DFQATT and CDR2 is SNEGSKA (reference sequence). V lost 1 base and J lost 1, with 5 bases in between. This CDR3 comprises 13 residues. Notes on the study in general: Normalized Chao1 diversity was significantly reduced in patients versus controls. Four or five TRBV segments occurring more often in patients than controls included TRBV5-6, TRBV5-1 and TRBV20-1.

Comments on this clonotype: Its antigen is unidentified.

Built from TCR beta cDNA, the libraries had unique molecular identifiers in them. The source material, roughly 0.9 to 11 million T cells, gave rise to approximately 520,000 cDNA molecules. TCRdb reanalysed the PCR reads using MiXCR and keeps one entry per CDR3 protein. This repertoire shows hundreds of thousands of distinct CDR3 sequences, 53% found once; its top ten account for under 6%. The sequence was obtained from a girl aged 10 to 17 with multiple sclerosis. The genes are TRBV20-1 and TRBJ2-1; D ambiguous. Sequenced sample: blood. The CDR3 protein is CSARVDSYNEQFF. The CDR3 region has the DNA TGCAGTGCTAGAGTAGATTCCTACAATGAGCAGTTCTTC.